These 19 T cell receptor beta chains were all obtained from the same sample, sequenced in a study of cytomegalovirus exposure and HLA in healthy donors. The PCR used 60 Vbeta and 13 Jbeta primers. Repertoires were generated with immunoSEQ multiplex PCR, while TCRdb's copy carries only in-frame clones and drops some. The repertoire has fewer than 250,000 clones, 80% to 90% of them found once; the top ten carry 2.5% to 3%. The sequenced sample was PBMCs. The receptor set was obtained from a man aged 30 to 39 in good health and CMV-seronegative.

The V gene is TRBV13, the J gene TRBJ1-1, with D perhaps matching TRBD1 (5 bases). CDR1 is PRHDT, CDR2 FYEKMQ, per germline (reference sequence). CDR3 length: 15 amino acids. V was shortened by 1 base and J by 0 bases, with 9 bases between the two germline ends. The CDR3 reads CASSLAVDMNTEAFF. The CDR3 bases are TGTGCCAGCAGCTTAGCGGTGGACATGAACACTGAAGCTTTCTTT.

The V call is TRBV5-1, the J call TRBJ1-1, with D possibly being TRBD1 (6 bases). The CDR3 totals 14 residues. CDR1 and CDR2 (germline): SGHRS, YFSETQ. Between the trimmed V and J ends, which lost 0 bases and 4 bases, there was a span of 10 bases. The DNA of the CDR3 is TGCGCCAGCAGCTTGGCCGGACAGTCCACTGAAGCTTTCTTT. Residues: CASSLAGQSTEAFF.

The genes are TRBV7-9 and TRBJ2-7; a possible D gene is TRBD2 (6 bases). Germline CDR1 SEHNR, CDR2 FQNEAQ (reference sequence). Trimming cost V 6 bases and J 0 bases, with 12 bases left between them. CDR3 length: 14 residues. The CDR3 nucleotides are TGTGCCAGCAGAGAAGACGGGAGCTCCTACGAGCAGTACTTC. Translated: CASREDGSSYEQYF.

This chain uses TRBV27 with TRBJ2-3; 7 bases are shared with TRBD1. CDR1 and CDR2 (germline): MNHEY, SMNVEV (reference sequence). CDR3 length equals 16 residues. V was clipped by 5 bases and J by 2 bases; unmatched bases: 10. In DNA, the CDR3 is TGTGCCAGCAGTACCTCGACAGGGTACCTCACAGATACGCAGTATTTT. This encodes CASSTSTGYLTDTQYF.

The genes are TRBV29-1 and TRBJ2-7; 7 positions match TRBD1. The length of the CDR3 is 12 residues. Per the germline V gene, CDR1 is SQVTM and CDR2 is ANQGSEA. The junction had 5 bases not matched to a gene; V was cut back by 7 bases and J by 2 bases. Here the CDR3 DNA reads TGCAGCGCTAGGGACAGTGCCTACGAGCAGTACTTC. Amino acid sequence: CSARDSAYEQYF.

J is TRBJ2-7 and V is TRBV7-9, with 8 bases matching TRBD2. V shed 3 bases and J 3 bases; nucleotides not matched to a gene: 10. This CDR3 has 16 residues. Looked up from germline, CDR1 is SEHNR and CDR2 is FQNEAQ (reference sequence). The CDR3 protein is CASSFFSGALGYEQYF. The CDR3 DNA reads as TGTGCCAGCAGCTTCTTTAGCGGGGCCCTGGGCTACGAGCAGTACTTC.

This chain links TRBV15 with TRBJ2-7; D unresolved. This CDR3 region has 14 residues. Germline values: CDR1 LNHNV, CDR2 YYDKDF (reference sequence). The germline V and J ends were trimmed by 3 bases and 2 bases, with 11 bases remaining between them. CDR3 protein: CATSSDFWTYEQYF. DNA of the CDR3: TGTGCCACCAGCAGTGACTTTTGGACCTACGAGCAGTACTTC.

The chain links TRBV5-6 to TRBJ2-1, with 13 bases matching TRBD2. V lost 0 bases and J lost 12; bases outside the gene matches: 9. Germline lookup yields CDR1 SGHDT and CDR2 YYEEEE. This CDR3 region has 16 residues. In DNA form, the CDR3 reads TGTGCCAGCAGCTTGGCCCTACTAGCGGGGGGGCATGTGCAGTTCTTC. Its translation: CASSLALLAGGHVQFF.

The chain carries TRBV11-2 and TRBJ2-3; a weak D match, TRBD1 (7 bases). Trimming cost V 5 bases and J 11 bases, with 11 bases left between them. CDR3 length equals 11 residues. Germline V lookup: CDR1 SGHAT, CDR2 FQNNGV. CDR3 loop: CASSPGGGQYF. The CDR3 bases are TGTGCCAGCAGCCCAGGGGGAGGGCAGTATTTT.

This rearrangement joins TRBV6-5 to TRBJ1-6, with D perhaps TRBD1 (5 bases). V was trimmed by 6 bases and J by 9 bases, leaving 15 bases between them. Germline values: CDR1 MNHEY, CDR2 SVGAGI. This CDR3 region has 14 residues. CDR3 sequence: CASSPGQARSPLHF. The CDR3 nucleotides are TGTGCCAGCAGCCCAGGGCAGGCTCGTTCACCCCTCCACTTT.

This chain connects TRBV2 to TRBJ2-3; D remains ambiguous. The CDR3 has 12 residues. V lost 6 bases, J lost 2 bases, and 6 bases lay in between. Germline V CDR1 and CDR2: SNHLY, FYNNEI. The CDR3 loop is CASSGATDTQYF. CDR3 bases: TGTGCCAGCAGCGGTGCCACAGATACGCAGTATTTT.

The gene calls are TRBV6-1 and TRBJ1-4; tentatively, D is TRBD1 (5 bases). V was clipped by 2 bases and J by 7 bases, with 14 bases between them. The CDR3 length is 15 residues. Germline CDR1 reads MNHNS; CDR2 reads SASEGT. The CDR3 reads CASSEMLGQVEKLFF. CDR3 sequence (DNA): TGTGCCAGCAGTGAAATGCTGGGGCAGGTTGAAAAACTGTTTTTT.

The rearrangement links TRBV21-1 to TRBJ2-7; the D call TRBD2 from the table was never checked on the DNA. TRBV21-1 is assigned pseudogene status. CDR3 length: 15 residues. CDR3: CARPGLAGGSYEQYF. The CDR3 DNA is TGTGCCAGGCCGGGACTAGCGGGGGGGAGCTACGAGCAGTACTTC.

This chain connects TRBV6-5 to TRBJ1-2, with TRBD1 as a possible D gene (6 bases). Germline V gene sequence: CDR1 MNHEY, CDR2 SVGAGI. Between the trimmed V and J ends, which lost 5 bases and 7 bases, there was a span of 14 bases. CDR3 length: 13 amino acids. The CDR3 protein is CASSQDRMSGYTF. In nucleotides, the CDR3 is TGTGCCAGCAGTCAAGACAGGATGTCTGGCTACACCTTC.

The V call is TRBV27, the J call TRBJ1-2; 7 nucleotides line up with TRBD1. Trimming removed 4 bases from V and 8 bases from J; junction bases left unmatched: 13. This CDR3 is built from 15 residues. Germline V gives CDR1 MNHEY, CDR2 SMNVEV (reference sequence). The CDR3 is CASSSDEGALKGYTF. As DNA, the CDR3 is TGTGCCAGCAGTTCGGACGAGGGGGCATTGAAGGGCTACACCTTC.

V is TRBV6-5 and J is TRBJ2-7; 10 nucleotides line up with TRBD1. With V trimmed by 1 base and J by 0 bases, 3 bases remained unmatched. The CDR3 totals 16 residues. Germline loops: CDR1 MNHEY, CDR2 SVGAGI. Written as DNA, the CDR3 is TGTGCCAGCAGTTACTACCGGACAGGGGGCTCCTACGAGCAGTACTTC. Translated, it gives CASSYYRTGGSYEQYF.

The DNA of the CDR3 is TGTGCCAGCAGCGTAGGAGGAACAGGGGCAAACTATGGCTACACCTTC. Translating it yields CASSVGGTGANYGYTF. The rearrangement links TRBV9 to TRBJ1-2; 7 nucleotides line up with TRBD1. V was clipped by 0 bases and J by 2 bases; unmatched bases: 7. Germline lookup yields CDR1 SGDLS and CDR2 YYNGEE. The length of the CDR3 is 16 residues.

The gene calls are TRBV6-1 and TRBJ2-3; 9 nucleotides agree with TRBD1. V lost 3 bases to trimming and J lost 6 bases; unmatched junction nucleotides: 10. The germline V gene encodes CDR1 MNHNS and CDR2 SASEGT. The CDR3 contains 16 residues. CDR3 region: CASSEVGTGIGDTQYF. DNA of the CDR3: TGTGCCAGCAGTGAGGTGGGGACAGGGATAGGGGATACGCAGTATTTT.

The chain is built from TRBV5-8 and TRBJ2-6, with 7 positions matching TRBD1. The CDR3 runs 17 residues. CDR1 SGHTS and CDR2 YDEGEE come from the germline V gene. V lost 4 bases and J lost 0; bases outside the gene matches: 7. In DNA, the CDR3 is TGTGCCAGCAGCACGGGACAGCAAACCTCTGGGGCCAACGTCCTGACTTTC. Translated: CASSTGQQTSGANVLTF.